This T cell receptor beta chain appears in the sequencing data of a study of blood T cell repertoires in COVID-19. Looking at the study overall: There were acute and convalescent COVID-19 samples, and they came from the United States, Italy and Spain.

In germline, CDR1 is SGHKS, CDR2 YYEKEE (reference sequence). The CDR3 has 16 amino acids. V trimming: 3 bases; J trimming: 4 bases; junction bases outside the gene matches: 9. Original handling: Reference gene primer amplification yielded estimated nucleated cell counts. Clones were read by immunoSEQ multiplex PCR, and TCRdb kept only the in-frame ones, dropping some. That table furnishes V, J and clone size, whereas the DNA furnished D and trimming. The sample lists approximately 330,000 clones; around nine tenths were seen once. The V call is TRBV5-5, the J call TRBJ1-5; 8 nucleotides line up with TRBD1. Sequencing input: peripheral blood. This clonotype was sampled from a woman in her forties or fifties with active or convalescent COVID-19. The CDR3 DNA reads TGTGCCAGCAGCTCGAGGGCCGGACAGGGAAATCAGCCCCAGCATTTT. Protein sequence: CASSSRAGQGNQPQHF.